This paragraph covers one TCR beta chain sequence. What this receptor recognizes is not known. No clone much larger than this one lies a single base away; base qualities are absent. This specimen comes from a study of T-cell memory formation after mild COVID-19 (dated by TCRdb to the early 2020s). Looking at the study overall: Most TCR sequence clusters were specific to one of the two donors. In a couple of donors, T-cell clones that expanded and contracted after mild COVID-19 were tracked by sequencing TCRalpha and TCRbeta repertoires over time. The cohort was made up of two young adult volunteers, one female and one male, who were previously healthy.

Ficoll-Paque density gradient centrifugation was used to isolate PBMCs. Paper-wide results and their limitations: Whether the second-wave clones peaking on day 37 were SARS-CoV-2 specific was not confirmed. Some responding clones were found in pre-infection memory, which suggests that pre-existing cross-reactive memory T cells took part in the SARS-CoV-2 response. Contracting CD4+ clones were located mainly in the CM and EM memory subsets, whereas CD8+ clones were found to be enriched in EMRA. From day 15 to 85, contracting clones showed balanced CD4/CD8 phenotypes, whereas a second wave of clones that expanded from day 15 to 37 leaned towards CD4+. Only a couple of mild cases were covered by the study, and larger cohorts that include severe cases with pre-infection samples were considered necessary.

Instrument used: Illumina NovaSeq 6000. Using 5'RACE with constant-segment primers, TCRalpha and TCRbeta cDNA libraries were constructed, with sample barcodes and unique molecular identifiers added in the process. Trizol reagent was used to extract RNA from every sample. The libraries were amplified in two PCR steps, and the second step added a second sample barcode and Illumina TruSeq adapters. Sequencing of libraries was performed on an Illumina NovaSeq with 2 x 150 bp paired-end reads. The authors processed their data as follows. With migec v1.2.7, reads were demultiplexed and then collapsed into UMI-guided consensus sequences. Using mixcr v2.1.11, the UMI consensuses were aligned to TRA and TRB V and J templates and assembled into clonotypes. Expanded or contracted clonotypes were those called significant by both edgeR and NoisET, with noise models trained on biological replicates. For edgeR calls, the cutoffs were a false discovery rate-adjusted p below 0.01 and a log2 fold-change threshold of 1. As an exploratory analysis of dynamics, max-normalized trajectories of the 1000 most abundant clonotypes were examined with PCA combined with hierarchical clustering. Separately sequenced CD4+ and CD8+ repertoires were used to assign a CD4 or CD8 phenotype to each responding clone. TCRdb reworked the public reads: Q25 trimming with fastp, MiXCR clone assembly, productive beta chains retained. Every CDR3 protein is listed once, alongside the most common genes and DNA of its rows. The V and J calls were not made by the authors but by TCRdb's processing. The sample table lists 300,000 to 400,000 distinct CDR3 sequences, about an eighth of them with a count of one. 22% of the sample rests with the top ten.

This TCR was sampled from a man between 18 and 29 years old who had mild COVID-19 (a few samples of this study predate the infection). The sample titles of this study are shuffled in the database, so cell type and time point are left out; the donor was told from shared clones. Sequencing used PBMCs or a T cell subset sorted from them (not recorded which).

The bases read TGTGCCAGCAGCTTAAGCCCCGGGACATCCAAGGGGGAAAAACTGTTTTTT. This is translated as CASSLSPGTSKGEKLFF. This receptor chain uses TRBV9 and TRBJ1-4; D gene: possibly TRBD1, on 6 matching bases. Cut back by 4 bases and 8 bases, the V and J ends lie 24 bases apart. The cysteine opens and the phenylalanine closes a CDR3 of 17 amino acids. The read is trimmed to its CDR3 DNA, 51 bases read in frame from base 1. CDR1 SGDLS and CDR2 YYNGEE are derived from the germline V gene.